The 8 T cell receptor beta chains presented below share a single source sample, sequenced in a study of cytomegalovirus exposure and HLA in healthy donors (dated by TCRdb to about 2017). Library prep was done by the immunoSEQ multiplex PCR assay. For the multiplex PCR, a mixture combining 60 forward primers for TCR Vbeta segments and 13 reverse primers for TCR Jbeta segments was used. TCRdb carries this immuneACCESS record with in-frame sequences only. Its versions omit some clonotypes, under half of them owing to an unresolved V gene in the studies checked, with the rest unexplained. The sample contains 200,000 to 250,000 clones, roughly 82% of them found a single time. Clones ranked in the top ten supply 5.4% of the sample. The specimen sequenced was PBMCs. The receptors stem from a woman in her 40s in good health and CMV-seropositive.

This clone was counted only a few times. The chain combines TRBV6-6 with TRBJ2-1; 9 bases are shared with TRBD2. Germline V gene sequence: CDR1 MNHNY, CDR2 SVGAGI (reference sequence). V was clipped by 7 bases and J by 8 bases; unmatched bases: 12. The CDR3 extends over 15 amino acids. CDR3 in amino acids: CASIMRSGGLDEQFF. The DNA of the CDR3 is TGTGCCAGCATCATGAGGAGCGGGGGGCTCGATGAGCAGTTCTTC.

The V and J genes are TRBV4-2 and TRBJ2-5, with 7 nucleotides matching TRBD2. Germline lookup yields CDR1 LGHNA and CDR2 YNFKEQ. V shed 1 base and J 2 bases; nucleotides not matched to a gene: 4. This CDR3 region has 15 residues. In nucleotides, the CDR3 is TGTGCCAGCAGCCAAGTGGCGGGGGAACAAGAGACCCAGTACTTC. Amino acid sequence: CASSQVAGEQETQYF.

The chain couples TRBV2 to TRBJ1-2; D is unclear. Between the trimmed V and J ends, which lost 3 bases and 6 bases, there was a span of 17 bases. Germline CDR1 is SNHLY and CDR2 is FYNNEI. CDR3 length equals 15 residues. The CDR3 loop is CASSDEAISFHGYTF. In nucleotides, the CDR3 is TGTGCCAGCAGTGATGAAGCAATTAGTTTCCATGGCTACACCTTC.

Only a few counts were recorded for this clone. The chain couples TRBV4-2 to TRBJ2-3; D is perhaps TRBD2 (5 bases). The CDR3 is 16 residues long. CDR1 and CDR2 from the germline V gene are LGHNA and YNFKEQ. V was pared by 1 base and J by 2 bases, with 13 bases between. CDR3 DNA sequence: TGTGCCAGCAGCCAAGCAGGACTGCCCTACACAGATACGCAGTATTTT. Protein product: CASSQAGLPYTDTQYF.

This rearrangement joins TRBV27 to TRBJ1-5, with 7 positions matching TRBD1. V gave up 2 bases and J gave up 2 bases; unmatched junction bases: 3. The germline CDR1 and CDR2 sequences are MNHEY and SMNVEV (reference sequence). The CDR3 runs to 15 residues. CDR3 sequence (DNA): TGTGCCAGCAGTTTAGCCGGGACAGGCAATCAGCCCCAGCATTTT. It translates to CASSLAGTGNQPQHF.

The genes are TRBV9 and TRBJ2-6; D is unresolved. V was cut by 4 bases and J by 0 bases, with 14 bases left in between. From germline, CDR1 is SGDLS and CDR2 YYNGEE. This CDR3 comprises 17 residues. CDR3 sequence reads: CASSPRLVSSGANVLTF. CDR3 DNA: TGTGCCAGCAGCCCAAGACTCGTAAGCTCTGGGGCCAACGTCCTGACTTTC.

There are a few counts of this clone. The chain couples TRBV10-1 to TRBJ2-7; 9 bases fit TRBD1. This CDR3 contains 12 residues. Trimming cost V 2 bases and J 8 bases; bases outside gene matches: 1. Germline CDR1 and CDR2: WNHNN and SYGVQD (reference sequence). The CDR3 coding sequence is TGCGCCAGCAGTGAGGGACAGGGGAAGCAGTACTTC. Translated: CASSEGQGKQYF.

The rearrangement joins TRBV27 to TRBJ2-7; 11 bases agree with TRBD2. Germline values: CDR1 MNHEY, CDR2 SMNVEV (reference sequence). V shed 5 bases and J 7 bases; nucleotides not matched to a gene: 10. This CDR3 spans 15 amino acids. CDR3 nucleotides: TGTGCCAGCAGTACACAACTAGCGGGGGCACGGGAGCAGTACTTC. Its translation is CASSTQLAGAREQYF.